Presented here are 21 T cell receptor beta chains from one specimen sequenced in a study of cytomegalovirus exposure and HLA in healthy donors. Primers included in the PCR were 60 Vbeta and 13 Jbeta primers. This table comes from immunoSEQ multiplex PCR, and its TCRdb copy is limited to in-frame clones, with some not included. The table has some 150,000 clones, roughly 70% seen once. Sequencing input: PBMCs. The source is a man younger than 35 in good health and CMV-seropositive.

The J gene is TRBJ2-6, the V gene TRBV6-1; no clear D. This CDR3 contains 14 residues. The V end was cut by 4 bases, the J end by 4 bases, with 8 bases between. Germline lookup yields CDR1 MNHNS and CDR2 SASEGT. The CDR3 bases are TGTGCCAGCAGTGCACAATCCGGGGCCAACGTCCTGACTTTC. Translating it yields CASSAQSGANVLTF.

This rearrangement joins TRBV28 to TRBJ1-5; D uncertain. The germline V gene has CDR1 MDHEN and CDR2 SYDVKM. The CDR3 consists of 15 residues. Deletions cut 2 bases from V and 2 bases from J, with 10 bases between. The CDR3 loop is CASSLPPLGNQPQHF. The CDR3 region has the DNA TGTGCCAGCAGTTTACCCCCCCTCGGCAATCAGCCCCAGCATTTT. The whole variable domain, filled in from reference TRBV28 and TRBJ1-5, reads DVKVTQSSRYLVKRTGEKVFLECVQDMDHENMFWYRQDPGLGLRLIYFSYDVKMKEKGDIPEGYSVSREKKERFSLILESASTNQTSMYLCASSLPPLGNQPQHFGDGTRLSIL.

The chain couples TRBV5-1 to TRBJ2-6, with 10 bases matching TRBD1. Trimming removed 1 base from V and 4 bases from J; junction bases left unmatched: 14. CDR1 is SGHRS, CDR2 YFSETQ, per germline. The CDR3 runs to 20 residues. This chain's CDR3 is CASSLIPLRDRGTGANVLTF. CDR3 DNA: TGCGCCAGCAGCTTGATACCCCTCCGGGACAGGGGTACAGGGGCCAACGTCCTGACTTTC.

This clone was observed a few times. J is TRBJ2-7 and V is TRBV15, with a tentative D call TRBD2 (6 bases). The CDR3 consists of 14 residues. Germline lookup yields CDR1 LNHNV and CDR2 YYDKDF (reference sequence). The germline V and J ends were trimmed by 4 bases and 5 bases, with 15 bases remaining between them. This chain's CDR3 is CATSKPGPGDEQYF. The CDR3 region has the DNA TGTGCCACCAGCAAACCGGGCCCGGGAGACGAGCAGTACTTC.

The chain combines TRBV29-1 with TRBJ1-2; tentatively, D is TRBD1 (5 bases). CDR1 is SQVTM, CDR2 ANQGSEA, per germline. V dropped 6 bases and J dropped 4 bases, with 18 bases sitting between them. This CDR3 region has 14 residues. DNA of the CDR3: TGCAGCGTCGTCATCGGGGGGGACTCCTATGGCTACACCTTC. Translated, it gives CSVVIGGDSYGYTF.

This clone is medium-sized (0.01 to 0.1%). The V call is TRBV6-5, the J call TRBJ1-6; D gene ambiguous. Germline V gene sequence: CDR1 MNHEY, CDR2 SVGAGI. V lost 8 bases and J lost 11, with 13 bases in between. This CDR3 comprises 12 residues. The CDR3 loop is CASGPGIPPLHF. The CDR3 DNA reads as TGTGCCAGCGGTCCGGGAATACCACCCCTCCACTTT.

This clone has a single count. This rearrangement joins TRBV6-6 to TRBJ2-7, with TRBD1 matching 9 bases. The CDR3 extends over 15 amino acids. Germline V gene data show CDR1 as MNHNY and CDR2 as SVGAGI (reference sequence). V lost 8 bases and J lost 0; bases outside the gene matches: 8. CDR3: CASGMGQGRSYEQYF. CDR3 coding DNA: TGTGCCAGCGGGATGGGACAGGGCCGCTCCTACGAGCAGTACTTC.

This chain uses TRBV7-2 with TRBJ2-7; TRBD1 is a possible D gene (5 bases). Per germline, CDR1 SGHTA and CDR2 FQGNSA. The ends were cut back, 5 bases at V and 0 bases at J, with 8 bases in the middle. There are 13 residues in the CDR3. The CDR3: CASSRQPSYEQYF. DNA for the CDR3: TGTGCCAGCAGCCGACAGCCCTCCTACGAGCAGTACTTC.

The V call is TRBV11-2, the J call TRBJ1-3, with a weak D call TRBD1 (6 bases). The V and J ends lost 5 bases and 0 bases respectively, with 11 bases between them. The length of the CDR3 is 15 residues. Germline-derived CDR1 and CDR2 are SGHAT and FQNNGV. The CDR3 DNA reads TGTGCCAGCAGCCCGGGACACATCTCTGGAAACACCATATATTTT. It translates to CASSPGHISGNTIYF. Based on the CDR3 plus reference TRBV11-2 and TRBJ1-3, the full variable domain is EAGVAQSPRYKIIEKRQSVAFWCNPISGHATLYWYQQILGQGPKLLIQFQNNGVVDDSQLPKDRFSAERLKGVDSTLKIQPAKLEDSAVYLCASSPGHISGNTIYFGEGSWLTVV.

Turning to this clone: The junction and the germline gene differ at one end; a read error may be behind it. CDR3 protein: CASSDSPGLAPSF. The CDR3 bases are TGTGCCAGCAGCGATTCACCGGGACTAGCTCCTTCCTTC. The chain combines TRBV28 with TRBJ2-7, with 9 bases that match TRBD2. CDR1 MDHEN and CDR2 SYDVKM come from the germline V gene. CDR3 length: 13 residues.

The chain has TRBV28 and TRBJ2-7; no definite D call. The V gene lost 3 bases and the J gene lost 1 base, with 13 bases spanning the gap. The CDR3 is 15 amino acids. Germline V lookup: CDR1 MDHEN, CDR2 SYDVKM. The CDR3 loop reads CASSLVTRSSYEQYF. The CDR3 nucleotides are TGTGCCAGCAGTTTGGTGACAAGGTCTTCCTACGAGCAGTACTTC. Based on the CDR3 plus reference TRBV28 and TRBJ2-7, the full variable domain is DVKVTQSSRYLVKRTGEKVFLECVQDMDHENMFWYRQDPGLGLRLIYFSYDVKMKEKGDIPEGYSVSREKKERFSLILESASTNQTSMYLCASSLVTRSSYEQYFGPGTRLTVT.

The chain carries TRBV7-2 and TRBJ2-2, with 11 positions matching TRBD2. Germline V gene data show CDR1 as SGHTA and CDR2 as FQGNSA. This CDR3 is 16 amino acids long. The V and J ends lost 2 bases and 6 bases, in that order; junction bases with no gene match: 5. In DNA form, the CDR3 reads TGTGCCAGCAGCTTAATCACTAGCGGGGGAGCCGGGGAGCTGTTTTTT. Translation gives CASSLITSGGAGELFF. Looking up the rest from reference TRBV7-2 and TRBJ2-2 gives the full variable domain: GAGVSQSPSNKVTEKGKDVELRCDPISGHTALYWYRQSLGQGLEFLIYFQGNSAPDKSGLPSDRFSAERTGGSVSTLTIQRTQQEDSAVYLCASSLITSGGAGELFFGEGSRLTVL.

The rearrangement joins TRBV7-2 to TRBJ2-7; TRBD2 might be the D (6 bases). V shed 1 base and J shed 7 bases, with 20 bases lying between them. The CDR3 extends over 16 amino acids. Germline V gene lookup returns CDR1 SGHTA and CDR2 FQGNSA. CDR3 amino acids: CASSLEPREVPGEQYF. CDR3 DNA sequence: TGTGCCAGCAGCTTAGAACCGAGGGAGGTCCCGGGGGAGCAGTACTTC.

This chain uses TRBV27 with TRBJ2-5; a weak D match, TRBD2 (5 bases). The ends were cut back, 7 bases at V and 4 bases at J, with 22 bases in the middle. Germline V lookup: CDR1 MNHEY, CDR2 SMNVEV (reference sequence). This CDR3 is 16 amino acids long. CDR3 amino acids: CASTPVGEGLGETQYF. Here the CDR3 DNA reads TGTGCCAGCACCCCAGTTGGCGAGGGCTTGGGAGAGACCCAGTACTTC.

The sample holds a few counts of this clone. The V gene is TRBV19, the J gene TRBJ1-1; 9 bases are a match to TRBD1. In germline, CDR1 is LNHDA, CDR2 SQIVND (reference sequence). The length of the CDR3 is 13 residues. Losses at the gene ends were 7 bases for V and 4 bases for J; bases not matched to a gene: 4. CDR3 loop: CASTPDRGTEAFF. As DNA, the CDR3 is TGTGCCAGTACCCCGGACAGGGGCACTGAAGCTTTCTTT.

The count of this clone is one. This chain connects TRBV6-6 to TRBJ2-2, with a tentative D call TRBD1 (5 bases). The CDR3 extends over 15 amino acids. Germline CDR1 is MNHNY and CDR2 is SVGAGI (reference sequence). V was cut by 8 bases and J by 3 bases, with 16 bases left in between. The CDR3 is CASGSKGLDTGELFF. CDR3 in DNA: TGTGCCAGCGGTTCGAAGGGGTTGGACACCGGGGAGCTGTTTTTT.

This clone was recorded a few times. The CDR3 reads CASSYSAAGPYEQYF. The CDR3 DNA reads TGTGCCAGCAGTTACTCGGCGGCGGGGCCCTACGAGCAGTACTTC. V and J are TRBV6-5 and TRBJ2-7; D possibly corresponds to TRBD2 (6 bases). V shed 0 bases and J shed 2 bases, with 11 bases lying between them. Germline CDR1 MNHEY, CDR2 SVGAGI. This CDR3 comprises 15 residues.

The V call is TRBV7-2, the J call TRBJ2-5; D might be TRBD1 (6 bases). V lost 4 bases and J lost 4, with 10 bases in between. The CDR3 consists of 13 residues. Germline CDR1 reads SGHTA; CDR2 reads FQGNSA. The CDR3 loop is CASSWQGIETQYF. As DNA, the CDR3 is TGTGCCAGCAGCTGGCAGGGGATAGAGACCCAGTACTTC.

The chain is built from TRBV19 and TRBJ2-1; 12 bases agree with TRBD2. Germline loops: CDR1 LNHDA, CDR2 SQIVND (reference sequence). Trimming removed 4 bases from V and 7 bases from J; junction bases left unmatched: 5. The length of the CDR3 is 15 residues. CDR3 loop: CASSKATSGSNEQFF. The CDR3, as DNA: TGTGCCAGTAGTAAGGCGACTAGCGGGAGTAATGAGCAGTTCTTC.

This sequence joins TRBV27 and TRBJ2-1, with 9 bases lining up with TRBD1. J gave up 10 bases and V 7 bases, and 14 bases lay outside the gene matches. The germline CDR1 and CDR2 sequences are MNHEY and SMNVEV (reference sequence). This CDR3 is built from 15 residues. CDR3 sequence reads: CASTRQGGVLLEQFF. Here the CDR3 DNA reads TGTGCCAGCACCCGACAGGGGGGGGTATTGTTGGAGCAGTTCTTC.

This clone occurred once. V and J are TRBV5-6 and TRBJ2-2; D possibly corresponds to TRBD2 (6 bases). V gave up 2 bases and J gave up 7 bases, with 18 bases separating them. This CDR3 is 16 amino acids long. Germline V gene data show CDR1 as SGHDT and CDR2 as YYEEEE. The CDR3 DNA sequence: TGTGCCAGCAGCTTTTTTGGAGGACGCGGGGTCGGGGAGCTGTTTTTT. This sequence encodes CASSFFGGRGVGELFF.